Shown below are 25 T cell receptor beta chains from a single sample sequenced in a study of T-cell reconstitution after alpha-beta-depleted transplantation in children. Unique molecular identifiers were built into the TCRbeta library. MiXCR, run by TCRdb on the PCR reads, gives a single entry per CDR3 protein. Altogether about 200,000 distinct CDR3 sequences are present, 14% to 15% being singletons, with the ten largest covering roughly 13%. The input for sequencing was PBMCs from the stem cell graft donor, taken from the stem cell graft. The source is a human donor who donated a stem cell graft to a child with acute lymphoblastic leukemia.

The table lists this clonotype with many counts. The rearrangement links TRBV5-5 to TRBJ2-7; 7 bases are a match to TRBD1. The CDR3 sequence is 15 residues long. J was trimmed by 7 bases and V by 0 bases; bases with no gene match: 10. Germline V CDR1 and CDR2: SGHKS, YYEKEE (reference sequence). The CDR3 sequence is CASSLDPEQGREQYF. As DNA, the CDR3 is TGTGCCAGCAGCTTGGATCCCGAACAGGGGAGAGAGCAGTACTTC.

This clonotype was picked up many times. The chain couples TRBV12-3 or TRBV12-4 to TRBJ1-5; D gene uncertain. V gave up 2 bases and J gave up 2 bases, with 13 bases separating them. The CDR3 sequence is 16 residues long. The CDR3 nucleotides are TGTGCCAGCAGTTTATCGGTGTTGCAGGGCAATCAGCCCCAGCATTTT. Protein: CASSLSVLQGNQPQHF.

Many counts were recorded for this clonotype. This chain connects TRBV12-3 or TRBV12-4 to TRBJ1-2; TRBD1 might be the D (6 bases). Trimming removed 3 bases from V and 5 bases from J, with 19 bases in between. CDR3 length: 16 amino acids. The CDR3 is CASSFRGLGARYGYTF. CDR3 DNA sequence: TGTGCCAGCAGTTTCCGAGGGTTGGGGGCAAGGTATGGCTACACCTTC.

This clonotype was counted ten times or more. The chain recombines TRBV20-1 with TRBJ2-2; the match to TRBD2 covers 7 bases. This CDR3 has 17 residues. Germline trimming cut 4 bases from V and 2 bases from J; bases unmatched to any gene: 13. Germline V gene data show CDR1 as DFQATT and CDR2 as SNEGSKA (reference sequence). The chain's CDR3 is CSATSPGERGNTGELFF. The CDR3 bases are TGCAGTGCTACCTCCCCGGGGGAGCGGGGAAACACCGGGGAGCTGTTTTTT.

This clonotype was recorded at least ten times. CDR3 DNA: TGCGCCAGCAGCTTGTCCTGGGGAGGCAATCAGCCCCAGCATTTT. Amino acids: CASSLSWGGNQPQHF. The V and J genes are TRBV5-1 and TRBJ1-5; D is unresolved. This CDR3 spans 15 amino acids. Trimming cost V 1 base and J 2 bases, with 10 bases left between them. CDR1 is SGHRS, CDR2 YFSETQ, per germline. The full variable domain, with the rest looked up from reference TRBV5-1 and TRBJ1-5, is KAGVTQTPRYLIKTRGQQVTLSCSPISGHRSVSWYQQTPGQGLQFLFEYFSETQRNKGNFPGRFSGRQFSNSRSEMNVSTLELGDSALYLCASSLSWGGNQPQHFGDGTRLSIL.

This clonotype was observed many times. An end of the junction does not agree with germline; a read error may underlie this. This chain links TRBV5-1 with TRBJ1-2; tentatively, D is TRBD1 (5 bases). This CDR3 region has 10 residues. CDR1 is SGHRS and CDR2 is YFSETQ in the germline V gene. CDR3 protein: CASSSPGLLF. In nucleotides, the CDR3 is TGCGCCAGCAGCTCCCCGGGACTCCTCTTC.

In this sample, this clonotype turned up many times. This chain connects TRBV5-1 to TRBJ1-5; D remains ambiguous. The CDR3 has 13 amino acids. V was trimmed by 0 bases and J by 5 bases, leaving 6 bases between them. Germline lookup yields CDR1 SGHRS and CDR2 YFSETQ. The CDR3 coding sequence is TGCGCCAGCAGCTTGGATGGGGATCAGCCCCAGCATTTT. It is translated as CASSLDGDQPQHF.

This chain joins TRBV15 and TRBJ2-6; D not resolved. Between the trimmed V and J ends, which lost 1 base and 2 bases, there was a span of 6 bases. The CDR3 is 15 residues long. Germline V gene data show CDR1 as LNHNV and CDR2 as YYDKDF (reference sequence). The CDR3 reads CATSRARAGANVLTF. DNA of the CDR3: TGTGCCACCAGCAGAGCCCGGGCTGGGGCCAACGTCCTGACTTTC. The variable domain in full, completed from reference TRBV15 and TRBJ2-6, reads DAMVIQNPRYQVTQFGKPVTLSCSQTLNHNVMYWYQQKSSQAPKLLFHYYDKDFNNEADTPDNFQSRRPNTSFCFLDIRSPGLGDTAMYLCATSRARAGANVLTFGAGSRLTVL.

This clonotype was observed a few times. The J gene is TRBJ2-1, the V gene TRBV6-5, with TRBD2 matching 10 bases. Germline CDR1 reads MNHEY; CDR2 reads SVGAGI. The V gene end was trimmed by 1 base and the J gene end by 7 bases; junction bases not matched to a gene: 10. The CDR3 consists of 17 residues. CDR3 DNA sequence: TGTGCCAGCAGTTACTTGTCCCTCTCACTAGCGGGAAATGAGCAGTTCTTC. It translates to CASSYLSLSLAGNEQFF.

This clonotype was seen repeatedly, ten times or more. The chain combines TRBV29-1 with TRBJ2-7; TRBD2 agrees at 7 bases. Losses at the gene ends were 4 bases for V and 6 bases for J; bases not matched to a gene: 9. Germline V gene data show CDR1 as SQVTM and CDR2 as ANQGSEA. The CDR3 covers 13 residues. The CDR3 protein is CSVVHGGWGEQYF. The CDR3 bases are TGCAGCGTTGTCCACGGGGGGTGGGGCGAGCAGTACTTC.

V gene TRBV7-9 combines with J gene TRBJ1-5; tentatively, D is TRBD1 (6 bases). This CDR3 contains 13 residues. V shed 5 bases and J shed 6 bases, with 11 bases lying between them. The V gene's germline CDR1 is SEHNR and CDR2 FQNEAQ (reference sequence). The DNA of the CDR3 is TGTGCCAGCAGCCTACAGGGAGGTCAGCCCCAGCATTTT. The encoded protein is CASSLQGGQPQHF.

The chain employs TRBV12-3 or TRBV12-4 and TRBJ2-2, with 7 positions matching TRBD1. The CDR3 loop spans 16 amino acids. V lost 5 bases, J lost 3 bases, and 9 bases stayed unmatched. CDR3 residues: CASSIDREWDTGELFF. As DNA, the CDR3 is TGTGCCAGCAGTATAGACAGGGAATGGGACACCGGGGAGCTGTTTTTT.

This clonotype was found many times. The J gene is TRBJ1-3, the V gene TRBV5-1; 8 nucleotides agree with TRBD1. This CDR3 has 17 residues. In germline, CDR1 is SGHRS, CDR2 YFSETQ. Unmatched junction bases numbered 8, after V lost 3 bases and J lost 0 bases. The CDR3 reads CASSSGQELSSGNTIYF. The CDR3 DNA follows: TGCGCCAGCAGCTCGGGACAGGAACTGAGCTCTGGAAACACCATATATTTT. The full variable domain, in which reference TRBV5-1 and TRBJ1-3 provide the parts outside the CDR3, is KAGVTQTPRYLIKTRGQQVTLSCSPISGHRSVSWYQQTPGQGLQFLFEYFSETQRNKGNFPGRFSGRQFSNSRSEMNVSTLELGDSALYLCASSSGQELSSGNTIYFGEGSWLTVV.

This clonotype was counted at least ten times. V and J are TRBV5-1 and TRBJ1-1; D remains ambiguous. CDR3 length: 13 amino acids. Germline assignment: CDR1 SGHRS and CDR2 YFSETQ. Trimming left V 0 bases short and J 4 bases short, with 7 bases between. CDR3 sequence: CASSLEGITEAFF. Written as DNA, the CDR3 is TGCGCCAGCAGCTTGGAAGGGATCACTGAAGCTTTCTTT.

This clonotype was counted at least ten times. V usage is TRBV5-1 and J usage is TRBJ2-1, with TRBD2 as a possible D gene (6 bases). The CDR3 is made up of 14 amino acids. The germline V and J ends were trimmed by 0 bases and 8 bases, with 12 bases remaining between them. The V gene's germline CDR1 is SGHRS and CDR2 YFSETQ. CDR3 sequence (DNA): TGCGCCAGCAGCTTGGCCCGGGAGATGGATGAGCAGTTCTTC. It is translated as CASSLAREMDEQFF. Supplemented by reference TRBV5-1 and TRBJ2-1, the full variable domain reads KAGVTQTPRYLIKTRGQQVTLSCSPISGHRSVSWYQQTPGQGLQFLFEYFSETQRNKGNFPGRFSGRQFSNSRSEMNVSTLELGDSALYLCASSLAREMDEQFFGPGTRLTVL.

In DNA, the CDR3 is TGTGCCAGCAGCTTCCCCCCGGGCTATGGCTACACCTTC. Its protein product is CASSFPPGYGYTF. The chain employs TRBV11-2 and TRBJ1-2, with D unclear. This CDR3 has 13 residues. Germline assignment: CDR1 SGHAT and CDR2 FQNNGV. V was trimmed by 3 bases and J by 4 bases, leaving 9 bases between them.

This clonotype was seen many times. The CDR3 sequence: CASSPAGYEQYF. The CDR3 DNA reads TGTGCCAGCTCACCAGCCGGATACGAGCAGTACTTC. The chain joins TRBV18 to TRBJ2-7; unclear D gene. CDR3 length: 12 amino acids. V was clipped by 2 bases and J by 4 bases, with 6 bases between them. The V gene's germline CDR1 is KGHSH and CDR2 LQKENI.

On this clonotype: A much larger clonotype is one base distant, so this may be a read error. The rearrangement links TRBV6-1 to TRBJ2-3, with TRBD2 matching 7 bases. Looked up from germline, CDR1 is MNHNS and CDR2 is SASEGT. The CDR3 is made up of 14 amino acids. Trimming removed 10 bases from V and 6 bases from J; junction bases left unmatched: 13. This chain's CDR3 is CAIRDLGGRDTQYF. The DNA of the CDR3 is TGTGCCATCAGGGACTTGGGGGGGAGGGATACGCAGTATTTT.

This clonotype was detected many times. This rearrangement joins TRBV28 to TRBJ2-6; D call uncertain. The CDR3 covers 15 residues. The V end lost 4 bases, the J end lost 4 bases, and 11 bases lay between the germline ends. Germline V gene lookup returns CDR1 MDHEN and CDR2 SYDVKM. In nucleotides, the CDR3 is TGTGCCAGCAGTTCCCAGGCGAGAGGGGCCAACGTCCTGACTTTC. Residues: CASSSQARGANVLTF. The variable domain in full, with the rest retrieved from reference TRBV28 and TRBJ2-6, is DVKVTQSSRYLVKRTGEKVFLECVQDMDHENMFWYRQDPGLGLRLIYFSYDVKMKEKGDIPEGYSVSREKKERFSLILESASTNQTSMYLCASSSQARGANVLTFGAGSRLTVL.

This clonotype was counted many times. The chain has TRBV9 and TRBJ2-2, with D tentatively TRBD1 or TRBD2 (5 bases each). Germline V gene lookup returns CDR1 SGDLS and CDR2 YYNGEE. V was shortened by 3 bases and J by 6 bases, with 6 bases between the two germline ends. The CDR3 consists of 12 residues. As DNA, the CDR3 is TGTGCCAGCAGCGAGGGACCCGGGGAGCTGTTTTTT. This encodes CASSEGPGELFF.

This clonotype came up many times. V and J are TRBV28 and TRBJ2-5; TRBD2 matches 11 bases. The CDR3 runs to 16 residues. J gave up 2 bases and V 5 bases, and 7 bases lay outside the gene matches. Per germline, CDR1 MDHEN and CDR2 SYDVKM. In DNA form, the CDR3 reads TGTGCCAGCAGTCGAATTAGCGGGAGGGTACAAGAGACCCAGTACTTC. Translation: CASSRISGRVQETQYF.

In this sample, this clonotype turned up many times. This chain uses TRBV25-1 with TRBJ2-1; 13 bases line up with TRBD2. This CDR3 is 18 amino acids long. With V trimmed by 1 base and J by 9 bases, 12 bases remained unmatched. The germline V gene encodes CDR1 MGHDK and CDR2 SYGVNS. The CDR3 spells CASSEWGGLAGVRGEQFF. In nucleotides, the CDR3 is TGTGCCAGCAGTGAATGGGGTGGACTAGCGGGAGTTCGTGGTGAGCAGTTCTTC.

This clonotype has at least ten counts. This sequence joins TRBV5-1 and TRBJ2-1; D could derive from TRBD1 or TRBD2 (6 bases each). The CDR3 is made up of 16 amino acids. Germline V gene data show CDR1 as SGHRS and CDR2 as YFSETQ. Between the trimmed V and J ends, which lost 4 bases and 0 bases, there was a span of 14 bases. CDR3 in DNA: TGCGCCAGCAGCCCAGGGGACTGGAGCTCCTACAATGAGCAGTTCTTC. Its translation: CASSPGDWSSYNEQFF.

The table lists this clonotype with many counts. The rearrangement uses TRBV10-3 and TRBJ1-1; the D gene is possibly TRBD1 (6 bases). V lost 3 bases and J lost 0, with 14 bases in between. This CDR3 has 16 amino acids. CDR1 is ENHRY and CDR2 is SYGVKD in the germline V gene. The CDR3 DNA follows: TGTGCCATCAGTGAAAGGGGGGTTGGAGTGAACACTGAAGCTTTCTTT. It codes for CAISERGVGVNTEAFF.

This clonotype was observed many times. The chain is built from TRBV25-1 and TRBJ2-3, with 11 bases fitting TRBD2. There are 17 residues in the CDR3. Germline values: CDR1 MGHDK, CDR2 SYGVNS. The ends lost 4 bases at V and 4 bases at J; junction bases unmatched: 10. The CDR3 region has the DNA TGTGCCAGCAGTGGAAAAACTAGCGGGAGCTGGCCAGATACGCAGTATTTT. Translation: CASSGKTSGSWPDTQYF.